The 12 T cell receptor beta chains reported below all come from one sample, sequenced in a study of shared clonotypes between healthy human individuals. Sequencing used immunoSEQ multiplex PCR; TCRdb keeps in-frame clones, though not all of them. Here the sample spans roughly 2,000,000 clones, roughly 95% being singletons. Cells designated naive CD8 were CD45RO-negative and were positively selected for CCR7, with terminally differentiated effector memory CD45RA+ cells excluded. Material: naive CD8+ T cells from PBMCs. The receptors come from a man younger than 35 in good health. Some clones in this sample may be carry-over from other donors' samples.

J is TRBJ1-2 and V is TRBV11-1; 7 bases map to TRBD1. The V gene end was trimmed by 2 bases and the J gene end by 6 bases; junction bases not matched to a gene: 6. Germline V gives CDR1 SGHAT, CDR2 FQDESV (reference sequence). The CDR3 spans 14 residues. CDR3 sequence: CASSLLGGQDGYTF. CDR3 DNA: TGTGCCAGCAGCTTATTAGGGGGCCAGGATGGCTACACCTTC.

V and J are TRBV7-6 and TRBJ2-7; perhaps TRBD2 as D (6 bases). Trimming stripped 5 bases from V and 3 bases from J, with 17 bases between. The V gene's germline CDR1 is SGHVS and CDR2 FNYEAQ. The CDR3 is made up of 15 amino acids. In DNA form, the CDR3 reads TGTGCCAGCAGCGAGGTTGGGAGTAGCGGCTACGAGCAGTACTTC. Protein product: CASSEVGSSGYEQYF. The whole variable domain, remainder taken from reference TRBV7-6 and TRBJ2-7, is GAGVSQSPRYKVTKRGQDVALRCDPISGHVSLYWYRQALGQGPEFLTYFNYEAQQDKSGLPNDRFSAERPEGSISTLTIQRTEQRDSAMYRCASSEVGSSGYEQYFGPGTRLTVT.

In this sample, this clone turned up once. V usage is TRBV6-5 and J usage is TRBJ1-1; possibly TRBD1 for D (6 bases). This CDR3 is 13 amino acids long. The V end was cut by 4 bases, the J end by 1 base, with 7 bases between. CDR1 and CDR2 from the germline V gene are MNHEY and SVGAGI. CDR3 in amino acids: CASSWDKNTEAFF. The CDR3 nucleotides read TGTGCCAGCAGTTGGGACAAGAACACTGAAGCTTTCTTT.

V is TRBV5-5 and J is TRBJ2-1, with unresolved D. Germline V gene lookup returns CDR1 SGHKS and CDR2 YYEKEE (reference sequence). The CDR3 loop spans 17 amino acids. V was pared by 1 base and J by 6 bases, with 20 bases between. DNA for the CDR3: TGTGCCAGCAGCTTGTTTTTCCGCTCCACCCAACGCAATGAGCAGTTCTTC. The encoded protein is CASSLFFRSTQRNEQFF.

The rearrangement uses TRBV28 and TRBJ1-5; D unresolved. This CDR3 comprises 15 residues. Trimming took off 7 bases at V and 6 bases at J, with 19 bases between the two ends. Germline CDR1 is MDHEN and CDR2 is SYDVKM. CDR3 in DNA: TGTGCCAGCACCACTTATAAGGGTATTACTCAGCCCCAGCATTTT. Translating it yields CASTTYKGITQPQHF.

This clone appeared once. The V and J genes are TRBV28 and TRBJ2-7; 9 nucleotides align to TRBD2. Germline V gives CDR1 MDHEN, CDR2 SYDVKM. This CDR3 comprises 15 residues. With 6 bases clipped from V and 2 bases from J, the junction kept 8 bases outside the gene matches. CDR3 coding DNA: TGTGCCAGCAGACCACCGACTAGCGGCCCCTACGAGCAGTACTTC. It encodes CASRPPTSGPYEQYF.

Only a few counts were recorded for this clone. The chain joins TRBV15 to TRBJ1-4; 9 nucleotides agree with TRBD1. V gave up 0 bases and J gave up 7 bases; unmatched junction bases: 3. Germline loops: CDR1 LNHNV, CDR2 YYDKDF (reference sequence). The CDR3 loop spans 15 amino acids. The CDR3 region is CATSREDRGSEKLFF. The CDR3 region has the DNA TGTGCCACCAGCAGAGAGGACAGGGGATCTGAAAAACTGTTTTTT.

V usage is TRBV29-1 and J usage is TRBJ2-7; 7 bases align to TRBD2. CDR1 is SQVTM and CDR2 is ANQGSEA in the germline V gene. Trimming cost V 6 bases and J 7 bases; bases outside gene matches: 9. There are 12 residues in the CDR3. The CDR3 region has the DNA TGCAGCGTCCTAGCGGCCTCGAGGGAGCAGTACTTC. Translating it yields CSVLAASREQYF.

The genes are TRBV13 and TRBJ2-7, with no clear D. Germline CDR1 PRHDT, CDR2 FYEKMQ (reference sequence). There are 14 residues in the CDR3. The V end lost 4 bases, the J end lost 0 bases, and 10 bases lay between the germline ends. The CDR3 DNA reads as TGTGCCAGCAGCTCACAAGACGGCTCCTACGAGCAGTACTTC. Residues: CASSSQDGSYEQYF.

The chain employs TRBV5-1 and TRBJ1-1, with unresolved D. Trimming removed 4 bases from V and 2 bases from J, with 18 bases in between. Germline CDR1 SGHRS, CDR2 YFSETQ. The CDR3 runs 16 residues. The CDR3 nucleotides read TGCGCCAGCAGCCTGGTAGGCGGGGATACAAACACTGAAGCTTTCTTT. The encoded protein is CASSLVGGDTNTEAFF.

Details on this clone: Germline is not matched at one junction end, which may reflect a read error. DNA of the CDR3: TGCGCCAGCAGCTTGGCTGGCCGGGACAGCCTCTTC. Residues: CASSLAGRDSLF. The chain links TRBV5-1 to TRBJ1-2; 7 nucleotides agree with TRBD1. CDR1 is SGHRS, CDR2 YFSETQ, per germline. The CDR3 spans 12 residues. The whole variable domain, filled in from reference TRBV5-1 and TRBJ1-2, reads KAGVTQTPRYLIKTRGQQVTLSCSPISGHRSVSWYQQTPGQGLQFLFEYFSETQRNKGNFPGRFSGRQFSNSRSEMNVSTLELGDSALYLCASSLAGRDSLFGSGTRLTVV.

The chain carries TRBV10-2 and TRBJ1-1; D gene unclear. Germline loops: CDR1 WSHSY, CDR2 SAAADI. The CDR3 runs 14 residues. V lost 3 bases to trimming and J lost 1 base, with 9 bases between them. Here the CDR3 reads CASSDRQKNTEAFF. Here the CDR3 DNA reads TGCGCCAGCAGTGATAGGCAGAAGAACACTGAAGCTTTCTTT.